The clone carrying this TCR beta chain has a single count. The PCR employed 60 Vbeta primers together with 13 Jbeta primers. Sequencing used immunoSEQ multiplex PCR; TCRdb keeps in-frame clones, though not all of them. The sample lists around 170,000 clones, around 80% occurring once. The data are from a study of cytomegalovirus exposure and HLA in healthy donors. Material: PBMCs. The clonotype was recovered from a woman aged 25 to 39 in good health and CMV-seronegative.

For the CDR3, the DNA is TGTGCCACCTCTAGAGGGGGCTCCTACGAGCAGTACTTC. Protein sequence: CATSRGGSYEQYF. The chain employs TRBV19 and TRBJ2-7, with a possible D match to TRBD1 (6 bases). The CDR3 consists of 13 residues. Germline V gene lookup returns CDR1 LNHDA and CDR2 SQIVND (reference sequence). Trimming pared 10 bases from V and 0 bases from J, leaving 13 bases between.